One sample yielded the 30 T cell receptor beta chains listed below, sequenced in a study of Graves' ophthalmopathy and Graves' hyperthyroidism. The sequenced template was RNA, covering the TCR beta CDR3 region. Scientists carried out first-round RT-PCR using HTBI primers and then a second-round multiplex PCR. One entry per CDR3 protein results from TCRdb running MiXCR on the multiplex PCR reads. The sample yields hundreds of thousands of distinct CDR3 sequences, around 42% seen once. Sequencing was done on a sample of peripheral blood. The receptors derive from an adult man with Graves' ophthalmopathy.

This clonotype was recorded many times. The CDR3 region is CSARTGTNEQYF. As DNA, the CDR3 is TGCAGTGCCCGGACAGGGACCAACGAGCAGTACTTC. The V and J genes are TRBV20-1 and TRBJ2-7; TRBD1 agrees at 8 bases. The CDR3 runs 12 residues. V was clipped by 6 bases and J by 5 bases; unmatched bases: 6. Per the germline V gene, CDR1 is DFQATT and CDR2 is SNEGSKA (reference sequence).

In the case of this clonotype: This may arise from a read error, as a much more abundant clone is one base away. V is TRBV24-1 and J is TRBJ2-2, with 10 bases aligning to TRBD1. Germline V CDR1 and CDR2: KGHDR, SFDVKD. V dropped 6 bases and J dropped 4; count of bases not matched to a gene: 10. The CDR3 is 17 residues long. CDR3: CATSLGQGRASTGELFF. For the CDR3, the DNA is TGTGCCACCAGTTTGGGACAGGGGAGAGCGAGCACCGGGGAGCTGTTTTTT.

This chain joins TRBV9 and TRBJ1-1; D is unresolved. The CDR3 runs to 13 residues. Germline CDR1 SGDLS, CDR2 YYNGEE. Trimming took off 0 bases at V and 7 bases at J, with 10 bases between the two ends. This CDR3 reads CASSVDFLGEAFF. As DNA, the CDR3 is TGTGCCAGCAGCGTAGACTTTTTAGGTGAAGCTTTCTTT. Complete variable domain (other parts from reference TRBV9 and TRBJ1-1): DSGVTQTPKHLITATGQRVTLRCSPRSGDLSVYWYQQSLDQGLQFLIQYYNGEERAKGNILERFSAQQFPDLHSELNLSSLELGDSALYFCASSVDFLGEAFFGQGTRLTVV.

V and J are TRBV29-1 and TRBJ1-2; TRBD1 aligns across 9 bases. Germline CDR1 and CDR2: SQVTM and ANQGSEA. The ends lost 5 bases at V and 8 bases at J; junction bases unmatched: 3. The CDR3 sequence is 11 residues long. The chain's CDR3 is CSVRTGEGYTF. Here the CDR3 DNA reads TGCAGCGTTCGGACAGGGGAAGGCTACACCTTC. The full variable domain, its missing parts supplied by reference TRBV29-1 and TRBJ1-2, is SAVISQKPSRDICQRGTSLTIQCQVDSQVTMMFWYRQQPGQSLTLIATANQGSEATYESGFVIDKFPISRPNLTFSTLTVSNMSPEDSSIYLCSVRTGEGYTFGSGTRLTVV.

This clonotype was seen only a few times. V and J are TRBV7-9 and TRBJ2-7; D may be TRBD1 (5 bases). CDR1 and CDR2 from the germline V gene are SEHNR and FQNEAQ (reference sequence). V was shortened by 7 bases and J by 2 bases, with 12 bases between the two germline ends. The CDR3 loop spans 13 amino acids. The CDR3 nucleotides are TGTGCCAGCAATGGCGAAGGGGCCTACGAGCAGTACTTC. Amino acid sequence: CASNGEGAYEQYF.

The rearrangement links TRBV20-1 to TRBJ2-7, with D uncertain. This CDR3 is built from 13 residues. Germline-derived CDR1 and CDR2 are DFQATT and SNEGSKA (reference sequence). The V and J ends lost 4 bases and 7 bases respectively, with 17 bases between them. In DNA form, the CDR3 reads TGCAGTGCTATCGCTAGTGATTACGCAGAGCAGTACTTC. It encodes CSAIASDYAEQYF.

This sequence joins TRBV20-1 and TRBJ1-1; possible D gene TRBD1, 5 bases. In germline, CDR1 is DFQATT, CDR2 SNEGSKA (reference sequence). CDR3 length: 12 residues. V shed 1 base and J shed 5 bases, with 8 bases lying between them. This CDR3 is CSARVAGTEAFF. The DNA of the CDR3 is TGCAGTGCTAGAGTGGCAGGGACTGAAGCTTTCTTT.

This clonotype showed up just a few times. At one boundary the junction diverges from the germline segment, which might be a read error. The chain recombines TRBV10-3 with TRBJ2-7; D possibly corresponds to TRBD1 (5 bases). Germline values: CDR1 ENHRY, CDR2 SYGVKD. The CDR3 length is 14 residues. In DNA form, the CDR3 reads TGTGCCAGCAGTTTGGCAGGGCTGTCCTACGAGCAGTACTTC. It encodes CASSLAGLSYEQYF.

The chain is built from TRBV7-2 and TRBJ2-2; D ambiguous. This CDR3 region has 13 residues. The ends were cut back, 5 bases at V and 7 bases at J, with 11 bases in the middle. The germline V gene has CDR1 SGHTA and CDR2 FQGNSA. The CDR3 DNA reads TGTGCCAGCAGCCTTTCCGTGAGCGGGGAGCTGTTTTTT. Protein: CASSLSVSGELFF.

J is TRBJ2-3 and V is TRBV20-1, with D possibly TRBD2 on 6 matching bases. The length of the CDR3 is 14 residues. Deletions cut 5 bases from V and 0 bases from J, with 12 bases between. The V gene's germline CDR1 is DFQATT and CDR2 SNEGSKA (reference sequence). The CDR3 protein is CSADPGTSTDTQYF. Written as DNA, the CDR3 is TGCAGTGCTGACCCCGGGACTAGCACAGATACGCAGTATTTT.

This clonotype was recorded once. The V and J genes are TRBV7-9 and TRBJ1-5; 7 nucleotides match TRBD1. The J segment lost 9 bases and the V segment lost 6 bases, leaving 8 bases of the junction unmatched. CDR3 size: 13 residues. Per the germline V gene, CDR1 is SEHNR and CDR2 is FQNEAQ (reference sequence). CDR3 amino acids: CASRQGPNMPQHF. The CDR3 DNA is TGTGCCAGCAGACAGGGGCCCAACATGCCCCAGCATTTT.

In DNA form, the CDR3 reads TGTGCCAGCAGTCCCTCCGGACAAACCAATTCACCCCTCCACTTT. It codes for CASSPSGQTNSPLHF. The chain joins TRBV9 to TRBJ1-6, with D maybe TRBD1 (5 bases). Germline CDR1 and CDR2: SGDLS and YYNGEE. CDR3 length: 15 amino acids. Trimming cost V 5 bases and J 7 bases, with 16 bases left between them.

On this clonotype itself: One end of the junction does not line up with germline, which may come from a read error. In DNA, the CDR3 is TGTGCCACCAACAGAGGATCAGGGGGAGGCTACACCTTC. Its protein product is CATNRGSGGGYTF. The chain employs TRBV15 and TRBJ1-2, with 7 nucleotides matching TRBD1. The CDR3 runs 13 residues. Germline-derived CDR1 and CDR2 are LNHNV and YYDKDF (reference sequence). Combining the CDR3 with reference TRBV15 and TRBJ1-2 gives the whole variable domain DAMVIQNPRYQVTQFGKPVTLSCSQTLNHNVMYWYQQKSSQAPKLLFHYYDKDFNNEADTPDNFQSRRPNTSFCFLDIRSPGLGDTAMYLCATNRGSGGGYTFGSGTRLTVV.

The CDR3 sequence: CASREGRAANTEAFF. Here the CDR3 DNA reads TGTGCCAGCCGGGAGGGTAGGGCAGCGAACACTGAAGCTTTCTTT. This chain connects TRBV2 to TRBJ1-1; no clear D gene. Germline V gene data show CDR1 as SNHLY and CDR2 as FYNNEI. The CDR3 loop spans 15 amino acids. V gave up 8 bases and J gave up 1 base, with 17 bases separating them.

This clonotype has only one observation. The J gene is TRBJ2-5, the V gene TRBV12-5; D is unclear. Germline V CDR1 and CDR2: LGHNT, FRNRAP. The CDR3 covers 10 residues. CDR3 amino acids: CASSSGTQYF. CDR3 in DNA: TGTGCCAGCAGTTCGGGGACCCAGTACTTC.

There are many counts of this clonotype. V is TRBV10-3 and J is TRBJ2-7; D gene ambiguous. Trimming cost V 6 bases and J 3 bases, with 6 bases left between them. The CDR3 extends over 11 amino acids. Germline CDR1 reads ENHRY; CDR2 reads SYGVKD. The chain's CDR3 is CAISTRYEQYF. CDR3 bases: TGTGCCATCAGCACACGCTACGAGCAGTACTTC.

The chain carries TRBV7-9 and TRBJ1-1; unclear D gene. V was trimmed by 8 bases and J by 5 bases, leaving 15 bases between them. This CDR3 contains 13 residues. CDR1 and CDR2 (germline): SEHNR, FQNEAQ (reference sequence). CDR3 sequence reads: CASEADSRTEAFF. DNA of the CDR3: TGTGCCAGCGAAGCGGATTCGCGGACTGAAGCTTTCTTT.

The CDR3 spells CASSAPRQREHTGELFF. Here the CDR3 DNA reads TGTGCCAGCAGCGCACCGAGACAAAGGGAACACACCGGGGAGCTGTTTTTT. This chain connects TRBV9 to TRBJ2-2; D gene ambiguous. V gave up 3 bases and J gave up 3 bases, with 18 bases separating them. This CDR3 comprises 17 residues. In germline, CDR1 is SGDLS, CDR2 YYNGEE.

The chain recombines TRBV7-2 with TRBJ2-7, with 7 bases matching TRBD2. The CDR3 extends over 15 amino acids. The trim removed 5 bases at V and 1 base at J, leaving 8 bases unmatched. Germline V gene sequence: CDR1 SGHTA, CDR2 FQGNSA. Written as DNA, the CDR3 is TGTGCCAGCAGCCGGGGGGACGTGGTGTCCTACGAGCAGTACTTC. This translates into CASSRGDVVSYEQYF. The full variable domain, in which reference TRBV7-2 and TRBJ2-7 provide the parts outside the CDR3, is GAGVSQSPSNKVTEKGKDVELRCDPISGHTALYWYRQSLGQGLEFLIYFQGNSAPDKSGLPSDRFSAERTGGSVSTLTIQRTQQEDSAVYLCASSRGDVVSYEQYFGPGTRLTVT.

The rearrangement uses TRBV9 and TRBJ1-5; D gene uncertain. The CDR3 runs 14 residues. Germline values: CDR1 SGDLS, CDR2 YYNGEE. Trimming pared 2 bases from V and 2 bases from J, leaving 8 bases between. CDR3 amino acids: CASSVGPGNQPQHF. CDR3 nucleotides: TGTGCCAGCAGCGTCGGTCCTGGCAATCAGCCCCAGCATTTT.

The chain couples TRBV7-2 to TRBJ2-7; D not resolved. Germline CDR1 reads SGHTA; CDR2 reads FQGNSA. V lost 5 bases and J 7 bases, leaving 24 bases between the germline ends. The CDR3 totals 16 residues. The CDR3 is CASSLRSAGVSQEQYF. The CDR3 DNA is TGTGCCAGCAGCCTCCGGTCAGCCGGTGTTTCCCAAGAGCAGTACTTC.

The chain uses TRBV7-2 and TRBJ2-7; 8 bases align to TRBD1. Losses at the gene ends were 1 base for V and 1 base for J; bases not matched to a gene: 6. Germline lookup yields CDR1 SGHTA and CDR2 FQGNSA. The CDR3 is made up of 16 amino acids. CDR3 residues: CASSLVAQGASYEQYF. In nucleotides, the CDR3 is TGTGCCAGCAGCTTAGTGGCTCAGGGGGCTTCCTACGAGCAGTACTTC.

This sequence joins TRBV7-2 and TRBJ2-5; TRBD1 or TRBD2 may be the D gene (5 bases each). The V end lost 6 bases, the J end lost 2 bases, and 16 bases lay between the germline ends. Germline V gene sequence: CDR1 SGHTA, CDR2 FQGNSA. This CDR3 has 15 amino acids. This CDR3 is CASRLTGTPQETQYF. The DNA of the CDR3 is TGTGCCAGCAGACTAACCGGGACGCCACAAGAGACCCAGTACTTC. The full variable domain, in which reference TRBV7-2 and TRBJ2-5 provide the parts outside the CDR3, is GAGVSQSPSNKVTEKGKDVELRCDPISGHTALYWYRQSLGQGLEFLIYFQGNSAPDKSGLPSDRFSAERTGGSVSTLTIQRTQQEDSAVYLCASRLTGTPQETQYFGPGTRLLVL.

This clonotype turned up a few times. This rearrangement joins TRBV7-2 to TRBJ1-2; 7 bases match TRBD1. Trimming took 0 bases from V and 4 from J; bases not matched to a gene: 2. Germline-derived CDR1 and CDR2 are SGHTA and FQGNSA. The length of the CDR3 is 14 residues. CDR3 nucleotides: TGTGCCAGCAGCTTAGCTAGACAGGGCTATGGCTACACCTTC. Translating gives CASSLARQGYGYTF. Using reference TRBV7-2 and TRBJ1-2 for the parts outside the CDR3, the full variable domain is GAGVSQSPSNKVTEKGKDVELRCDPISGHTALYWYRQSLGQGLEFLIYFQGNSAPDKSGLPSDRFSAERTGGSVSTLTIQRTQQEDSAVYLCASSLARQGYGYTFGSGTRLTVV.

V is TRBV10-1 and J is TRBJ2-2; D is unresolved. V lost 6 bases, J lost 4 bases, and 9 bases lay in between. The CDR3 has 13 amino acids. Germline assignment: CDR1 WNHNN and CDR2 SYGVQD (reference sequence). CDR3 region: CASSPDTTGELFF. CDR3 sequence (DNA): TGCGCCAGCAGCCCCGACACCACCGGGGAGCTGTTTTTT.

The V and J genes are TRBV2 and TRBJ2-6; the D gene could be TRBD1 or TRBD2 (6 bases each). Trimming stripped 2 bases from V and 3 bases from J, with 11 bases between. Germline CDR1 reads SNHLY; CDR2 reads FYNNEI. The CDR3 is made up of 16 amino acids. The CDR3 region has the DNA TGTGCCAGCAGTGAAAGCAGGGGAGGTGGGGCCAACGTCCTGACTTTC. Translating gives CASSESRGGGANVLTF.

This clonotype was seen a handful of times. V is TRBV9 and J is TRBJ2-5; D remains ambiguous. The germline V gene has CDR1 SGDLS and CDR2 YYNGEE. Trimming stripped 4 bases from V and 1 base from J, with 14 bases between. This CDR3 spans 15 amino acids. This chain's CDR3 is CASSQASIIQETQYF. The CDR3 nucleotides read TGTGCCAGCAGCCAAGCCTCAATCATCCAAGAGACCCAGTACTTC. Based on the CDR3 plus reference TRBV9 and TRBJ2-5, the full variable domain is DSGVTQTPKHLITATGQRVTLRCSPRSGDLSVYWYQQSLDQGLQFLIQYYNGEERAKGNILERFSAQQFPDLHSELNLSSLELGDSALYFCASSQASIIQETQYFGPGTRLLVL.

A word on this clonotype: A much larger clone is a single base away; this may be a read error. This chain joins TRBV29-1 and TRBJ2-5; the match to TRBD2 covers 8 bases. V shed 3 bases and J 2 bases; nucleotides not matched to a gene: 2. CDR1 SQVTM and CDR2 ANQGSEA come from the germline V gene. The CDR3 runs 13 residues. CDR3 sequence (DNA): TGCAGCGTTGAGGCTAGCGGGCAAGAGACCCAGTACTTC. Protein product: CSVEASGQETQYF.

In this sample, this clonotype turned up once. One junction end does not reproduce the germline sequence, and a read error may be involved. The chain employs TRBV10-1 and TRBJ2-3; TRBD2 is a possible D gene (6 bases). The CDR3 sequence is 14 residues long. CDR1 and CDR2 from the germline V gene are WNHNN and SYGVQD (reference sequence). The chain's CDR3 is CASSSGSSTDMQYF. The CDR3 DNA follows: TGCGCCAGCTCGAGCGGGTCTAGCACAGATATGCAGTATTTT.

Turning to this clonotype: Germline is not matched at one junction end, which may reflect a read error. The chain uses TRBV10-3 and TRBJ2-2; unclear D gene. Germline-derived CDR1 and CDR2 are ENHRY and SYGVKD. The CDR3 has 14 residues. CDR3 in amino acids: CASSYETNTGELFF. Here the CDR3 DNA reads TGTGCCAGCAGTTACGAGACGAACACCGGGGAGCTGTTTTTT.